This T cell receptor (beta chain) was observed in a study of graft-versus-host responses after intestinal transplantation. Study overall: Recipients across the board were started on anti-thymocyte globulin induction, then kept on tacrolimus and steroids for about 3 years.

To note about this clone: Its matching antigen is unknown.

Some clones are missing from TCRdb's copy, which holds only in-frame ones; the method was immunoSEQ multiplex PCR. The sample holds some 84,000 clones, around 80% seen once. With V trimmed by 6 bases and J by 7 bases, 9 bases remained unmatched. The CDR3 spans 14 residues. Germline V CDR1 and CDR2: SNHLY, FYNNEI. The chain couples TRBV2 to TRBJ2-3; the match to TRBD1 covers 8 bases. This clonotype originated in a human donor who received an intestinal transplant. Source: unstimulated CD4+ T cells sorted from spleen or lymph node cells, taken before intestinal transplant. The DNA of the CDR3 is TGTGCCAGCAGGCTGGGACAGGACCTTTATACGCAGTATTTT. Residues: CASRLGQDLYTQYF.